This T cell receptor beta chain was sequenced in a study of blood T cell repertoires in COVID-19 (dated by TCRdb to about 2020). Background on the whole study: Samples covering the acute and convalescent phases of COVID-19 were provided by collaborators in the United States, Italy and Spain. The material from the prospective study consisted of cDNA or gDNA derived from T cells, B-cell-depleted T cells, or PBMCs. The dataset comprised deeply sampled blood TCRbeta repertoires from subjects exposed to, actively infected with, or recovered from COVID-19. The repertoires were released in a freely available public database meant as a resource for research on the immune response to SARS-CoV-2. The samples were drawn from the first 160 participants of the ongoing ImmuneRACE study and from 1,254 subjects provided by 6 global collaborators. A de-identified subject ID, COVID-19 status, age in years and sex were almost always included in the sample metadata. Where available, HLA class I and class II types were taken from metadata supplied by the sample provider and were not determined by assay-based typing. On the study overall, not on this receptor specifically: The amount of clinical and demographic metadata varied by source and participant and was provided uncurated.

The immunoSEQ Assay, a bias-controlled multiplex PCR, was used to amplify TCRbeta CDR3 regions from genomic DNA. In the source study's methods: Within the assay, amplification of reference gene primers was used to estimate how many nucleated cells each sample contained. To quantify the absolute abundance of each unique TCRbeta CDR3 rearrangement, sequence reads were collapsed and filtered. Productive Simpson clonality was computed per sample as the square root of Simpson's diversity index over productive rearrangements. The clones in this table, taken by TCRdb from immuneACCESS, are in-frame only. Not every clone is retained; where verified, under half of the shortfall comes from an unresolved V gene, and the cause of the rest is unknown. V and J calls plus clone size are reproduced from that table; the DNA served to infer D and trimming. The sample table lists some 140,000 clones, 79% of them with a count of one. The ten largest clonotypes hold roughly 3.5% of the sample.

Whole blood was collected in K2EDTA tubes by collaborating institutions according to the institutions' own protocols. For TCRbeta analysis, collaborator samples were shipped as frozen whole blood, as isolated PBMCs, or as DNA extracted from either sample type. The CDR3 runs 13 amino acids, cysteine and phenylalanine included. Only CDR3 DNA is held: 39 bases, read in frame from base 1. The germline ends are 7 bases apart after V is trimmed by 0 bases and J by 4 bases. The germline V gene (reference sequence) yields SGHNT for CDR1 and YYREEE for CDR2. Remarks on this clone: The antigen it recognizes is unknown. No per-base quality is available; no much larger clone lies one base away.

The sequence was obtained from a man in his 60s with acute or convalescent COVID-19. The chain links TRBV5-4 with TRBJ1-2; a tentative D call is TRBD1 (6 bases match). Source material: peripheral blood. The DNA sequence is as follows: TGTGCCAGCAGCTTGGAGGACAGCTATGGCTACACCTTC. Translated, it gives CASSLEDSYGYTF.